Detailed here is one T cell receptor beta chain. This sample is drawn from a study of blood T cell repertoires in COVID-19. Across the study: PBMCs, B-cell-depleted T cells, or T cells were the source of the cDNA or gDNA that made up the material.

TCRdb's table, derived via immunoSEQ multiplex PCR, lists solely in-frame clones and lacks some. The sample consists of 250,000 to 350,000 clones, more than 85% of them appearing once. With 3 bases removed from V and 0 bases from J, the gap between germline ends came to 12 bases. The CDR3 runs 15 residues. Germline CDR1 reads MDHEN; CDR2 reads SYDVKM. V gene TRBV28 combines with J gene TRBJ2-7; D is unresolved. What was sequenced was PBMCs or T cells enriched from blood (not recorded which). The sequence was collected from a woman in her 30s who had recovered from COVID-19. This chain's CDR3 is CASSFRGGTSYEQYF. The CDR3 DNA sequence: TGTGCCAGCAGTTTCCGAGGCGGAACCTCCTACGAGCAGTACTTC.